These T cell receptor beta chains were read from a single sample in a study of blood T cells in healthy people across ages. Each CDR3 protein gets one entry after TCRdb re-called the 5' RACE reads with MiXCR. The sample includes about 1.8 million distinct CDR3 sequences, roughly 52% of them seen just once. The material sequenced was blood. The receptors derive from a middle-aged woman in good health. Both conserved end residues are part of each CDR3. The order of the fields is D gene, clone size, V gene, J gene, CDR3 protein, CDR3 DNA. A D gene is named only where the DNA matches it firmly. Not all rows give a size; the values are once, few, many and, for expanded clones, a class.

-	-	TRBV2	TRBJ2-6	CASSDSGGREESSGANVPTF	TGTGCCAGCAGTGACTCGGGGGGCCGCGAGGAGAGCTCTGGGGCCAACGTCCCGACTTTC
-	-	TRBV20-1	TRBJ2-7	CSAPGPGDEQYF	TGCAGTGCTCCAGGACCTGGGGACGAGCAGTACTTC
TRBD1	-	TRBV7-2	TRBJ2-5	CASSLAGTGVRGETQYF	TGTGCCAGCAGCTTAGCTGGGACAGGGGTTAGGGGGGAGACCCAGTACTTC
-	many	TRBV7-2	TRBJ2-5	CASSLEGQETQYF	TGTGCCAGCAGCTTAGAGGGGCAGGAGACCCAGTACTTC
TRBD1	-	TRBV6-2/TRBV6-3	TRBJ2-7	CASRRTGGSYEQYF	TGTGCCAGCAGACGGACAGGGGGTTCCTACGAGCAGTACTTC
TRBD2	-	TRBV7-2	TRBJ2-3	CASSLGSGGASSTDTQYF	TGTGCCAGCAGCTTAGGTAGCGGGGGAGCTTCTAGCACAGATACGCAGTATTTT
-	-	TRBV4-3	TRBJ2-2	CASSRVQYTGELFF	TGCGCCAGCAGCCGAGTACAGTACACCGGGGAGCTGTTTTTT
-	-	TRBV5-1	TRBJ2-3	CASSLVGNWGDTRYF	TGCGCCAGCAGCTTGGTAGGCAATTGGGGAGATACGCGGTATTTT
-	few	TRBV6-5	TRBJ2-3	CASSPPGSGWDTQYF	TGTGCCAGCAGTCCCCCGGGAAGCGGGTGGGATACGCAGTATTTT
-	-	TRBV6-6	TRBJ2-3	CASSYSGGPSDTQYF	TGTGCCAGCAGTTACTCGGGGGGGCCTTCGGATACGCAGTATTTT
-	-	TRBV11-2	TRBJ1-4	CASSLSGHTAEKLFF	TGTGCCAGCAGCTTGAGTGGCCATACCGCTGAAAAACTGTTTTTT
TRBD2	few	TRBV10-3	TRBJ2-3	CATGLAGGSDTQYF	TGTGCCACCGGACTAGCGGGGGGGTCCGATACGCAGTATTTT
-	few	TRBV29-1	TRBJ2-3	CSVDGMSTDTQYF	TGCAGCGTTGATGGCATGAGCACAGATACGCAGTATTTT
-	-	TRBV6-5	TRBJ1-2	CTSRAPGRGDYGYTF	TGTACCAGCAGAGCCCCTGGACGCGGGGACTATGGCTACACCTTC
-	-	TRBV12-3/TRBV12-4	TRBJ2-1	CASSLSRGTDNEQFF	TGTGCCAGCAGTTTGTCGCGGGGTACCGACAATGAGCAGTTCTTC
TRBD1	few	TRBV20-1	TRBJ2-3	CSAPTGVSPDTQYF	TGCAGTGCTCCGACAGGGGTCTCCCCAGATACGCAGTATTTT
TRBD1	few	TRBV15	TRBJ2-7	CATSRVRQGTPYEQYF	TGTGCCACCAGCAGGGTTAGACAGGGGACCCCCTACGAGCAGTACTTC
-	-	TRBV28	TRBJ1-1	CASSFAGDAPNTEAFF	TGTGCCAGCAGTTTCGCAGGGGACGCTCCGAACACTGAAGCTTTCTTT
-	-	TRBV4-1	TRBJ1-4	CASSQVAGEKLFF	TGCGCCAGCAGCCAAGTCGCCGGGGAAAAACTGTTTTTT
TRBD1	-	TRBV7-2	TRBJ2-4	CASSSTSNRGLNIQYF	TGTGCCAGCAGCTCTACTAGCAACAGGGGGCTGAACATTCAGTACTTC
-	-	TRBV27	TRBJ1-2	CASRPGQSIYGYTF	TGTGCCAGCAGGCCTGGACAGTCAATCTATGGCTACACCTTC
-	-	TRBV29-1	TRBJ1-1	CSVKTGVAEAFF	TGCAGCGTGAAGACAGGCGTAGCTGAAGCTTTCTTT
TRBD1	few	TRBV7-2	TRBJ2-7	CASSFNRGTYEQYF	TGTGCCAGCAGCTTCAACAGGGGAACCTACGAGCAGTACTTC
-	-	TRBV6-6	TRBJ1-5	CATNGALGGGNQPQHF	TGTGCTACAAACGGGGCGTTGGGAGGGGGCAATCAGCCCCAGCATTTT
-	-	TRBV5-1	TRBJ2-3	CASSPSRAVTDTQYF	TGCGCCAGCAGCCCTAGTCGGGCTGTCACAGATACGCAGTATTTT
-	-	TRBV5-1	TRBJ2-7	CASSPDISHYEQYF	TGCGCCAGCAGCCCCGATATATCCCACTACGAGCAGTACTTC